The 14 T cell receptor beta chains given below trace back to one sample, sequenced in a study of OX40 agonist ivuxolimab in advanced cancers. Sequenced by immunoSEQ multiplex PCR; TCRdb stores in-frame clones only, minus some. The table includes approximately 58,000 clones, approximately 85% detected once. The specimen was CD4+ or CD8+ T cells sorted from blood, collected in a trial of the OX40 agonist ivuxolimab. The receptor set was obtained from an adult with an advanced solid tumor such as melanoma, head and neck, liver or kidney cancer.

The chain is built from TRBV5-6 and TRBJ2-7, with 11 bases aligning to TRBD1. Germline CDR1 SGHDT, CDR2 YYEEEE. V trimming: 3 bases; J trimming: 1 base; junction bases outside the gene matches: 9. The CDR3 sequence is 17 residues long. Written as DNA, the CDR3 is TGTGCCAGCAGCTCGAAGCCGGGACAGGGGGGTTCCTACGAGCAGTACTTC. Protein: CASSSKPGQGGSYEQYF. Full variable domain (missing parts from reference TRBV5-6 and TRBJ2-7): DAGVTQSPTHLIKTRGQQVTLRCSPKSGHDTVSWYQQALGQGPQFIFQYYEEEERQRGNFPDRFSGHQFPNYSSELNVNALLLGDSALYLCASSSKPGQGGSYEQYFGPGTRLTVT.

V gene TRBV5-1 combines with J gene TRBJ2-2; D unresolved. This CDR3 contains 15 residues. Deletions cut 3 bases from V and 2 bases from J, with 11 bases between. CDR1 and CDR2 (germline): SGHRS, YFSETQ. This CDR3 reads CASSWAAYNTGELFF. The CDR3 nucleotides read TGCGCCAGCAGCTGGGCAGCCTATAACACCGGGGAGCTGTTTTTT.

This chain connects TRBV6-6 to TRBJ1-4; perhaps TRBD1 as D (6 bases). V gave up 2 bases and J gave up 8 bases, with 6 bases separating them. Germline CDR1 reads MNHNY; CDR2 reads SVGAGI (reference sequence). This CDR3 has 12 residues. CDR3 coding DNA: TGTGCCAGCAGTTACCAGGGGGAAAAACTGTTTTTT. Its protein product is CASSYQGEKLFF.

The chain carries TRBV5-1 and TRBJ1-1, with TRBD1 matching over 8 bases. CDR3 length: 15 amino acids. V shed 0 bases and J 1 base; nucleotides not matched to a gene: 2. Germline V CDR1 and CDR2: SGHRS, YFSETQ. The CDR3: CASSLGDRGNTEAFF. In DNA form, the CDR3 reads TGCGCCAGCAGCTTGGGAGACAGGGGGAACACTGAAGCTTTCTTT. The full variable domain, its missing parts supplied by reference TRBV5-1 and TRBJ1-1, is KAGVTQTPRYLIKTRGQQVTLSCSPISGHRSVSWYQQTPGQGLQFLFEYFSETQRNKGNFPGRFSGRQFSNSRSEMNVSTLELGDSALYLCASSLGDRGNTEAFFGQGTRLTVV.

In DNA, the CDR3 is TGTGCCAGCTCACCAACTCCAACCGCGGGGGAGCAGTACTTC. Translating gives CASSPTPTAGEQYF. This chain joins TRBV18 and TRBJ2-7; maybe TRBD2 (6 bases). The V gene's germline CDR1 is KGHSH and CDR2 LQKENI. With 2 bases removed from V and 7 bases from J, the gap between germline ends came to 15 bases. The CDR3 consists of 14 residues.

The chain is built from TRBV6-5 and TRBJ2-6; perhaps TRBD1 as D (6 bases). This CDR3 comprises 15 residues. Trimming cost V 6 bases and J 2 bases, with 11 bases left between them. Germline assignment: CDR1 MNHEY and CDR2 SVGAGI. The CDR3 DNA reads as TGTGCCAGCAGACGTGGGACAACTGGGGCCAACGTCCTGACTTTC. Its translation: CASRRGTTGANVLTF.

The DNA of the CDR3 is TGTGCCAGCAGTTTGGGGACTTACAACACAGATACGCAGTATTTT. Its translation is CASSLGTYNTDTQYF. The J gene is TRBJ2-3, the V gene TRBV27; the D gene is possibly TRBD2 (6 bases). The germline V gene encodes CDR1 MNHEY and CDR2 SMNVEV (reference sequence). This CDR3 contains 15 residues. Between the trimmed V and J ends, which lost 3 bases and 2 bases, there was a span of 12 bases.

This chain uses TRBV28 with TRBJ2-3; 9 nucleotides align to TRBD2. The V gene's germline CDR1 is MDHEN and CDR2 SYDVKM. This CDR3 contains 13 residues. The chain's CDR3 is CASYGGGADTQYF. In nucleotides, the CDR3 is TGTGCAAGTTACGGCGGGGGGGCAGATACGCAGTATTTT.

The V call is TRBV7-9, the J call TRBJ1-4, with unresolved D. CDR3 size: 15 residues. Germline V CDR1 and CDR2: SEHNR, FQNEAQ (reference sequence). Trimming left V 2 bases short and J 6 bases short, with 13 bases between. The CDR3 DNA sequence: TGTGCCAGCAGCTTAATGGGAGGAGGTGATGAAAAACTGTTTTTT. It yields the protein CASSLMGGGDEKLFF.

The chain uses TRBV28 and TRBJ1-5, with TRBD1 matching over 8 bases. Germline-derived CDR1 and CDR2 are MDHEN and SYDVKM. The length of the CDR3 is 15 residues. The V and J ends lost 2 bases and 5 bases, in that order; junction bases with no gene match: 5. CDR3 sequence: CASSLADRVDQPQHF. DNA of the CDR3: TGTGCCAGCAGTTTAGCGGACAGGGTGGATCAGCCCCAGCATTTT.

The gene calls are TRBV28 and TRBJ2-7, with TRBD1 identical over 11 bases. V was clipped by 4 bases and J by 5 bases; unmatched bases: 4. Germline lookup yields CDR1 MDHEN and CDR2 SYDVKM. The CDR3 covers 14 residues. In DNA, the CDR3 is TGTGCCAGCAGTTCTCCGGGACAGGGGGACGAGCAGTACTTC. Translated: CASSSPGQGDEQYF.

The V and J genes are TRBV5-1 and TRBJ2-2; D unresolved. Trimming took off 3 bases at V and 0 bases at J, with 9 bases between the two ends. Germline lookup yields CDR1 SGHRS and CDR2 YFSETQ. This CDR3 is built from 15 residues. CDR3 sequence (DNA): TGCGCCAGCAGCTCCAGTCTGGCGAACACCGGGGAGCTGTTTTTT. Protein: CASSSSLANTGELFF.

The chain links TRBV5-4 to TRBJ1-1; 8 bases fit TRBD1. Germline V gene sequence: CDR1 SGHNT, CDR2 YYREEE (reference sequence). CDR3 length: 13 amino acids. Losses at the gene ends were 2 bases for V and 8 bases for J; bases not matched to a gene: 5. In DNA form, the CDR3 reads TGTGCCAGCAGCTTTGACAGGGGTGGAGAAGCTTTCTTT. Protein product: CASSFDRGGEAFF.

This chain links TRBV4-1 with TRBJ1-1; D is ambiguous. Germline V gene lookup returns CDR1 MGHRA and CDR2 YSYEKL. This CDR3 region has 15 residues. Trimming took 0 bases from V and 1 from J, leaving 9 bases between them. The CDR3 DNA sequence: TGCGCCAGCAGCCAAGATCGGGTCCCGAACACTGAAGCTTTCTTT. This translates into CASSQDRVPNTEAFF.